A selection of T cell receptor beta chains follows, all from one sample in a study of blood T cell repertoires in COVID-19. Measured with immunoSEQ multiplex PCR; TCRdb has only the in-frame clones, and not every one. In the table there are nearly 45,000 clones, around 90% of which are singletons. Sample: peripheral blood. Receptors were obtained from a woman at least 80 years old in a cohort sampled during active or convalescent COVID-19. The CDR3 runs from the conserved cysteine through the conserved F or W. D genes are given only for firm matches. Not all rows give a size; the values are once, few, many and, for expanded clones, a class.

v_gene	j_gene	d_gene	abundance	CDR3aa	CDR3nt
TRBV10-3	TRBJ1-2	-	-	CAISEVELERGYTF	TGTGCCATCAGTGAGGTAGAGTTGGAGCGGGGCTACACCTTC
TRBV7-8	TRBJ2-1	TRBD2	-	CASSLASGSHNEQFF	TGTGCCAGCAGCTTAGCTAGCGGGAGCCACAATGAGCAGTTCTTC
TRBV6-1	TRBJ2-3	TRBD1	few	CASSEYVATGGRVSTDTQYF	TGTGCCAGCAGTGAATATGTTGCGACAGGGGGCCGGGTTAGCACAGATACGCAGTATTTT
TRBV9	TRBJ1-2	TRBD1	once	CASRGTGEGYTF	TGTGCCAGCAGAGGGACAGGGGAGGGCTACACCTTC
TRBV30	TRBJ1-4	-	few	CAWSDRRFHEKLFF	TGTGCCTGGAGTGACAGGAGATTTCATGAAAAACTGTTTTTT
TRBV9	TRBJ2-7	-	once	CASSVSGRPYEQYF	TGTGCCAGCAGCGTATCAGGGAGGCCCTACGAGCAGTACTTC
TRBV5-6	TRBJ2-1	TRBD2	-	CASSLAGVQFF	TGTGCCAGCAGCCTAGCGGGAGTGCAGTTCTTC
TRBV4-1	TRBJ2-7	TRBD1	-	CASGSRDSASEQYF	TGCGCCAGCGGGTCCAGGGACAGTGCCTCCGAGCAGTACTTC
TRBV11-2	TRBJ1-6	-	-	CASSLQIYNSPLHF	TGTGCCAGCAGCTTACAGATCTATAATTCACCCCTCCACTTT
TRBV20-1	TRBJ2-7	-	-	CSASADTYEQYF	TGCAGTGCTAGTGCGGACACCTACGAGCAGTACTTC
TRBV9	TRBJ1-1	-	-	CASSAVVHPGQNTEAFF	TGTGCCAGCAGCGCCGTAGTACATCCCGGACAGAACACTGAAGCTTTCTTT
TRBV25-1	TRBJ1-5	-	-	CASSPGYADQPQHF	TGTGCCAGCAGTCCGGGTTACGCCGATCAGCCCCAGCATTTT